This T cell receptor (beta chain) was observed in a study of blood T cell repertoires in COVID-19 (dated by TCRdb to 2020 to 2022). For the wider study: Collaborator samples came from the United States, Italy and Spain and covered acute and convalescent phases of COVID-19. Nearly every sample came with metadata listing a de-identified subject ID, COVID-19 status, age in years and sex. The samples were drawn from two sources: the first 160 participants of the ongoing ImmuneRACE study, and fewer than 1,500 subjects contributed by 6 global collaborators. Subjects who had been exposed to COVID-19, were actively infected with it, or had recovered from it provided the deeply sampled blood TCRbeta repertoires that made up the dataset. The prospective study material was composed of cDNA or gDNA derived from T cells, B-cell-depleted T cells, or PBMCs. The repertoires were released in a freely available public database intended as a resource for research on the immune response to SARS-CoV-2. Where available, HLA class I and class II types were obtained from metadata supplied by the sample provider rather than from assay-based typing. What the work shows at the level of the full study, not this receptor alone: How much clinical and demographic metadata was included differed by source and by participant, and the metadata was provided uncurated.

Sequences MNHEY (CDR1) and SVGEGT (CDR2) are obtained from the germline V gene. V is cut back by 6 bases and J by 3 bases, with 10 bases in the junction unmatched. Including cysteine and phenylalanine, the CDR3 has 15 amino acids. Here the CDR3 DNA is all that survives: 45 bases in frame from base 1. Whole blood was collected in K2EDTA tubes by collaborating institutions according to the institutions' own protocols. Collaborator samples were shipped for TCRbeta analysis as frozen whole blood, isolated PBMCs, or DNA extracted from either sample type. TCRbeta CDR3 regions were amplified from genomic DNA by means of the immunoSEQ Assay, a bias-controlled multiplex PCR. In the original analysis: Nucleated cell counts per sample were estimated from amplification of reference gene primers within the assay. To quantify the absolute abundance of each unique TCRbeta CDR3 rearrangement, sequence reads were collapsed and filtered. For each sample, productive Simpson clonality was calculated as the square root of Simpson's diversity index over productive rearrangements. The immuneACCESS repertoire file appears here via TCRdb, limited to in-frame rearrangements. These files lack a portion of the clones; in checked studies, under half of the deficit traces to unresolved V genes, and the cause of the others is not known. V and J calls and clone size come straight from that table; D and trimming were deduced from the DNA. This sample comprises 18,000 or so clones, 80% of them detected only once. The ten biggest clones cover 8% to 13% of the sample.

As regards this clone: Its antigen remains unidentified. No base quality information exists; no much larger clone differs at one position.

Sequencing was carried out using peripheral blood. The chain employs TRBV6-2 or TRBV6-3 and TRBJ2-7; TRBD1 fits 8 bases in the junction. The clonotype was recovered from an elderly man with acute or convalescent COVID-19. The nucleotide sequence reads as follows: TGTGCCAGCAGCCGTCCGGGACAGGCAAACTACGAGCAGTACTTC. Its translation is CASSRPGQANYEQYF.